This T cell receptor (beta chain) emerged from a study of shared clonotypes between healthy human individuals. Study-level points and caveats: The study sampled only blood, and tissue repertoires likely differ.

Comment on this clone: Its specificity is unknown.

From CD4+ cells came CD45RA+ naive and CD45RA-negative memory subsets. Sequencing was performed with immunoSEQ multiplex PCR; in TCRdb, only in-frame clones are kept and a portion is missing. The sample gives approximately 1,500,000 clones, 95% to 99% of which show up once; 0.4% to 0.45% is in the top ten. The junction had 7 bases not matched to a gene; V was cut back by 2 bases and J by 7 bases. The CDR3 runs 15 residues. Looked up from germline, CDR1 is MNHEY and CDR2 is SVGAGI. The receptor was derived from a man aged 25-45 years in good health. The gene calls are TRBV6-5 and TRBJ2-7; TRBD2 matches 11 bases. The specimen was naive CD4+ T cells sorted from blood. The subset is: CD45RA+ positively selected. CDR3 protein: CASSYQTSGEGEQYF. CDR3 nucleotide sequence: TGTGCCAGCAGTTACCAGACTAGCGGGGAGGGGGAGCAGTACTTC.